This T cell receptor (beta chain) was identified during a study of tumor-infiltrating lymphocytes in oesophageal squamous cell carcinoma. This clonotype was recorded at least ten times. Germline V gene lookup returns CDR1 MGHDK and CDR2 SYGVNS. The CDR3 contains 14 residues. V dropped 6 bases and J dropped 7 bases, with 13 bases sitting between them. TCRdb itself ran the PCR reads through MiXCR, one entry per CDR3 protein. The data show roughly 19,000 distinct CDR3 sequences, 35% to 45% seen once. The receptor comes from a male donor with esophageal squamous cell carcinoma. The chain employs TRBV25-1 and TRBJ1-6; D gene ambiguous. Input material: normal esophageal tissue next to the tumor. CDR3 loop: CASSPALSNSPLHF. The CDR3 DNA is TGTGCCAGCAGCCCCGCCCTGTCGAATTCACCCCTCCACTTT.